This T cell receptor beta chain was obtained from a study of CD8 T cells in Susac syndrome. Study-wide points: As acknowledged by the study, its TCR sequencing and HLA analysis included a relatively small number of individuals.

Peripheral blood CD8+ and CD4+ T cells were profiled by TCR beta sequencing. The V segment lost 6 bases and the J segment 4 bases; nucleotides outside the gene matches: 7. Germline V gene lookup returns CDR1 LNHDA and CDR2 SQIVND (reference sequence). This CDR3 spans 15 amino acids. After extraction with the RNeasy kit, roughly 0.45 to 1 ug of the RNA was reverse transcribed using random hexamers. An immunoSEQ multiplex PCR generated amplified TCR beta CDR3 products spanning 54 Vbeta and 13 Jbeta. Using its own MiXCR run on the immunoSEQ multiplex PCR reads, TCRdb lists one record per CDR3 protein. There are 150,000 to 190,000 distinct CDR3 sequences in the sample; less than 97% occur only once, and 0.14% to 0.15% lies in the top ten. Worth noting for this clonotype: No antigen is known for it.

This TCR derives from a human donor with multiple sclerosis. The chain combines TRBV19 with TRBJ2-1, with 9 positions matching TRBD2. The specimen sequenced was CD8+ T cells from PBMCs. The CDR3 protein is CASSISGGEYNEQFF. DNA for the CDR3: TGTGCCAGTAGCATTAGCGGGGGAGAGTACAATGAGCAGTTCTTC.